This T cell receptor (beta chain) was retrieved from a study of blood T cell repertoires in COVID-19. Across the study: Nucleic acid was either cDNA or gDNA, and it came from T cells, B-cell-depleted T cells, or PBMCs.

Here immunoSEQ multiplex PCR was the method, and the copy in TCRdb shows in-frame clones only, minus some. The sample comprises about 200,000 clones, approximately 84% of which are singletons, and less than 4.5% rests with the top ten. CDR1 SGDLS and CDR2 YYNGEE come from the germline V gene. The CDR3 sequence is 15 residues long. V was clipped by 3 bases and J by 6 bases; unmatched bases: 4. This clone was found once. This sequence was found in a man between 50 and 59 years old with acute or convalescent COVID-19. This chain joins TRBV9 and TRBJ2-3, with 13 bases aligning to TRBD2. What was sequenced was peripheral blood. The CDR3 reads CASSATSGGFDTQYF. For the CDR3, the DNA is TGTGCCAGCAGCGCGACTAGCGGGGGGTTTGATACGCAGTATTTT.